The sample holds many counts of the clone carrying this TCR beta chain. Germline CDR1 SGHTA, CDR2 FQGNSA. The germline V and J ends were trimmed by 1 base and 0 bases, with 7 bases remaining between them. The CDR3 covers 15 residues. This sample is part of a study of early T cells in non-severe SARS-CoV-2 infection. Across the whole study: Investigators sequenced bulk RNA drawn from unsorted whole blood, and chains remained unpaired.

Each single cDNA molecule received a unique molecular identifier. TCRdb re-analysed the 5' RACE reads in MiXCR, keeping a single row per CDR3 protein. The sample carries 45,000 to 50,000 distinct CDR3 sequences, around 5.6% recorded once. J is TRBJ1-5 and V is TRBV7-2, with D perhaps matching TRBD1 (5 bases). This clonotype was obtained from an adult who was a healthcare worker with PCR-confirmed SARS-CoV-2 infection or an uninfected control (not recorded which). The sequencing input was whole blood. The CDR3 nucleotides read TGTGCCAGCAGCTTAGGGACACTTAGCAATCAGCCCCAGCATTTT. This translates into CASSLGTLSNQPQHF.